A selection of T cell receptor beta chains follows, all from one sample in a study of blood T cells in healthy people across ages. TCRdb called the 5' RACE reads again in MiXCR, with one record for every CDR3 protein. The sample lists roughly 680,000 distinct CDR3 sequences, roughly 21% occurring once. The sequencing sample was made of blood. These TCRs come from a man between 65 and 85 years old in good health. Each CDR3 is given with its conserved first and last residue. D genes are given only for firm matches. The size of a clone is reported for some rows only, either as once, few or many, or as a class for expanded clones.

few TRBJ1-3 . TRBV20-1 CSARGREANSGNTIYF TGCAGTGCTAGAGGCCGGGAGGCCAACTCTGGAAACACCATATATTTT
. TRBJ2-5 . TRBV3-1 CASCLARDRETQYF TGTGCCAGCTGCCTCGCACGAGATCGGGAGACCCAGTACTTC
. TRBJ2-7 . TRBV18 CASSPGRDSYEQYF TGTGCCAGCTCACCAGGGCGGGACTCCTACGAGCAGTACTTC
many TRBJ2-2 . TRBV28 CASNQQSNTGELFF TGTGCCAGCAACCAACAGTCGAACACCGGGGAGCTGTTTTTT
few TRBJ2-1 TRBD2 TRBV6-5 CASSSLAGEGLNEQFF TGTGCCAGCAGTTCCCTAGCGGGAGAGGGATTAAATGAGCAGTTCTTC
. TRBJ2-2 . TRBV28 CASSPVNTGELFF TGTGCCAGCAGTCCAGTGAACACCGGGGAGCTGTTTTTT
once TRBJ2-7 TRBD2 TRBV11-2 CASGGTSASYEQYF TGTGCCAGCGGCGGGACTAGCGCCTCCTACGAGCAGTACTTC
few TRBJ2-1 . TRBV20-1 CSARNSDYQGTAEQFF TGCAGTGCTAGAAATTCGGACTACCAGGGGACAGCTGAGCAGTTCTTC
few TRBJ2-5 TRBD2 TRBV20-1 CSARVGESGNQETQYF TGCAGTGCTAGAGTGGGCGAAAGCGGGAACCAAGAGACCCAGTACTTC
. TRBJ2-3 . TRBV20-1 CSARDRQFADTQYF TGCAGTGCTAGAGATCGCCAGTTTGCAGATACGCAGTATTTT
. TRBJ2-4 TRBD1 TRBV5-1 CASSTGQGNWDTQYF TGCGCCAGCAGCACCGGACAGGGAAATTGGGACACTCAGTACTTC